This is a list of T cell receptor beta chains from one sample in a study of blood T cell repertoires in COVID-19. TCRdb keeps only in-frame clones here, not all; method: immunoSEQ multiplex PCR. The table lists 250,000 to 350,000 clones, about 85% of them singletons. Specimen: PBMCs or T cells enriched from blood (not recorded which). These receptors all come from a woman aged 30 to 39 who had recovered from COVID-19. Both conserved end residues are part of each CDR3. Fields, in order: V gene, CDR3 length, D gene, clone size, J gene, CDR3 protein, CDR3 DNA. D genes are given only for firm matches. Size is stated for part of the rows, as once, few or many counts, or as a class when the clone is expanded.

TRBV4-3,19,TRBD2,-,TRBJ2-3,CASSQIYPPSGGPSDTQYF,TGCGCCAGCAGCCAAATTTATCCCCCTAGCGGGGGGCCTTCGGATACGCAGTATTTT
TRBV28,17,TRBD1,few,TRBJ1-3,CASSSPGTGFFGNTIYF,TGTGCCAGCAGTTCCCCCGGGACAGGGTTTTTTGGAAACACCATATATTTT
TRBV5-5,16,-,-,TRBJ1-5,CASSLSDRPTGQPQHF,TGTGCCAGCAGCTTGTCCGACAGGCCGACGGGACAGCCCCAGCATTTT
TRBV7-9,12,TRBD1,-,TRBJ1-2,CASSHDRDGYTF,TGTGCCAGCAGCCACGACAGGGATGGCTACACCTTC
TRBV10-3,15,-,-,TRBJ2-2,CAISESIGQPGELFF,TGTGCCATCAGTGAGTCGATAGGACAGCCCGGGGAGCTGTTTTTT
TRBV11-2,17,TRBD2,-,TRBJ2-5,CASSLGASGGLQETQYF,TGTGCCAGCAGCTTAGGGGCTAGCGGGGGCCTCCAAGAGACCCAGTACTTC
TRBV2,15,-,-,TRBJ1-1,CASSEPWGADTEAFF,TGTGCCAGCAGTGAACCCTGGGGCGCGGACACTGAAGCTTTCTTT
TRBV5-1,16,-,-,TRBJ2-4,CASSWSPGSAKNIQYF,TGCGCCAGCAGCTGGTCCCCGGGGAGCGCCAAAAACATTCAGTACTTC
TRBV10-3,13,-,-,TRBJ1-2,CAISPLQGPSYTF,TGTGCCATCAGTCCCCTGCAGGGTCCGAGCTACACCTTC
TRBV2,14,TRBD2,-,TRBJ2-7,CASRLAGPSYEQYF,TGTGCCAGCCGACTAGCGGGTCCCTCCTACGAGCAGTACTTC
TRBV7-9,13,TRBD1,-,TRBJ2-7,CASSFRDRNEQYF,TGTGCCAGCAGCTTCCGGGACAGAAACGAGCAGTACTTC
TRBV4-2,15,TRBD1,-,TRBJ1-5,CASSQEGQGGQPQHF,TGTGCCAGCAGCCAAGAGGGACAGGGAGGCCAGCCCCAGCATTTT
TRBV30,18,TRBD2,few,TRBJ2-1,CAWSFGGGASRSYNEQFF,TGTGCCTGGAGTTTCGGCGGGGGGGCCTCCCGCTCCTACAATGAGCAGTTCTTC
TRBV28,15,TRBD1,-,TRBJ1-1,CASSYRGRSETEAFF,TGTGCCAGCAGTTACAGGGGGCGCTCAGAAACTGAAGCTTTCTTT
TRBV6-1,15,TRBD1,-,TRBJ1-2,CASSELRTGLYGYTF,TGTGCCAGCAGTGAGCTAAGGACAGGGCTCTATGGCTACACCTTC
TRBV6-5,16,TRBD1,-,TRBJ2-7,CASIHSPTGMVLEQYF,TGTGCCAGCATTCACTCCCCGACAGGGATGGTTCTCGAGCAGTACTTC
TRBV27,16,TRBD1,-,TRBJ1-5,CASSSGTDYSNQPQHF,TGTGCCAGCAGTTCAGGGACAGATTATAGCAATCAGCCCCAGCATTTT
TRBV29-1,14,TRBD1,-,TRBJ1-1,CSVEVGGRGTEAFF,TGCAGCGTTGAAGTAGGGGGCAGAGGCACTGAAGCTTTCTTT
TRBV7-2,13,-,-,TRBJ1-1,CASSLARGAEAFF,TGTGCCAGCAGCTTAGCCAGGGGTGCTGAAGCTTTCTTT
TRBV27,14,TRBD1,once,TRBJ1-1,CASSSDRVGTEAFF,TGTGCCAGCAGTTCAGACAGGGTAGGCACTGAAGCTTTCTTT
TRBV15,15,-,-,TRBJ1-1,CATSNEGGKNTEAFF,TGTGCCACCAGCAACGAAGGGGGTAAGAACACTGAAGCTTTCTTT
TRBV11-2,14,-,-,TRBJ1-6,CASSFAGSNSPLHF,TGTGCCAGCAGCTTTGCAGGGTCTAATTCACCCCTCCACTTT
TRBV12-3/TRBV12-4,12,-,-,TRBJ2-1,CASSDGQLKQFF,TGTGCCAGCAGCGATGGACAGCTGAAGCAGTTCTTC
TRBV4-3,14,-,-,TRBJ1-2,CASSRTTGTYGYTF,TGCGCCAGCAGCCGGACCACAGGGACATATGGCTACACCTTC
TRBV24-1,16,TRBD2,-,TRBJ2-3,CATSDKGLAGTDTQYF,TGTGCCACCAGTGACAAGGGACTAGCGGGCACAGATACGCAGTATTTT
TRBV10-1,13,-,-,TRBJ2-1,CASSESWGLEQFF,TGCGCCAGCAGTGAGTCCTGGGGGCTGGAGCAGTTCTTC
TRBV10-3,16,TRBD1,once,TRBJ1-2,CAISSPGQGASYGYTF,TGTGCCATCAGTAGCCCGGGACAGGGGGCCTCCTATGGCTACACCTTC
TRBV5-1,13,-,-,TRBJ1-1,CASSLWTVDEAFF,TGCGCCAGCAGCCTATGGACAGTTGATGAAGCTTTCTTT
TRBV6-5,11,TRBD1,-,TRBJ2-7,CASSLRDREYF,TGTGCCAGCAGCCTACGGGACAGGGAATACTTC
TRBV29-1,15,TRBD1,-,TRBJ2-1,CSVERPDRGFDEQFF,TGCAGCGTTGAAAGGCCGGACAGGGGCTTCGATGAGCAGTTCTTC
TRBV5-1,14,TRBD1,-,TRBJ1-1,CASSDGQAHSEAFF,TGCGCCAGCTCTGATGGACAGGCGCATAGCGAAGCTTTCTTT